The 25 T cell receptor beta chains presented below share a single source sample, sequenced in a study of T-cell reconstitution after alpha-beta-depleted transplantation in children. Unique molecular identifiers were used to barcode this TCRbeta library. Using its own MiXCR run on the PCR reads, TCRdb lists one record per CDR3 protein. The repertoire has hundreds of thousands of distinct CDR3 sequences, roughly 15% of them found once; the top ten carry about 1.1%. The material was PBMCs from the stem cell graft donor, obtained from the stem cell graft. The receptors derive from a human donor who donated a stem cell graft to a child with acute myeloid leukemia.

The V gene is TRBV12-3 or TRBV12-4, the J gene TRBJ1-1; 7 positions agree with TRBD1. This CDR3 comprises 14 residues. Trimming at V came to 7 bases and at J to 7 bases, leaving 12 bases not matched to a gene. This chain's CDR3 is CASTQLGTVSEAFF. The CDR3 region has the DNA TGTGCCAGCACCCAACTTGGGACAGTGAGTGAAGCTTTCTTT.

This clonotype was picked up a small number of times. The gene calls are TRBV12-3 or TRBV12-4 and TRBJ1-2; D is unclear. This CDR3 has 13 amino acids. Trimming took 3 bases from V and 7 from J, leaving 12 bases between them. CDR3 coding DNA: TGTGCCAGCAGTTTGAACACCCCCGGTGGCTACACCTTC. Protein product: CASSLNTPGGYTF.

The V and J genes are TRBV7-9 and TRBJ2-3; 7 bases fit TRBD2. J was trimmed by 0 bases and V by 5 bases; bases with no gene match: 5. Germline V lookup: CDR1 SEHNR, CDR2 FQNEAQ (reference sequence). The length of the CDR3 is 15 residues. The CDR3 nucleotides read TGTGCCAGCAGCCTACTAGCGCCTAGCACAGATACGCAGTATTTT. It yields the protein CASSLLAPSTDTQYF.

This clonotype was detected many times. The rearrangement uses TRBV20-1 and TRBJ2-7; D possibly corresponds to TRBD2 (6 bases). Germline V CDR1 and CDR2: DFQATT, SNEGSKA (reference sequence). The CDR3 has 13 amino acids. Trimming stripped 5 bases from V and 3 bases from J, with 14 bases between. The CDR3 here is CSAVAGSVYEQYF. DNA for the CDR3: TGCAGTGCTGTGGCCGGGAGCGTCTACGAGCAGTACTTC.

This clonotype was seen repeatedly, ten times or more. J is TRBJ1-2 and V is TRBV20-1; D uncertain. The CDR3 has 13 residues. Deletions cut 6 bases from V and 3 bases from J, with 14 bases between. Germline V lookup: CDR1 DFQATT, CDR2 SNEGSKA (reference sequence). DNA for the CDR3: TGCAGTGCCCCACGGGGAACTCACTATGGCTACACCTTC. This gives the protein CSAPRGTHYGYTF.

This rearrangement joins TRBV12-3 or TRBV12-4 to TRBJ2-1, with TRBD1 as a possible D gene (5 bases). The CDR3 loop spans 13 amino acids. V was pared by 6 bases and J by 8 bases, with 14 bases between. DNA for the CDR3: TGTGCCAGCAGCTACTCACAGGTCGATGAGCAGTTCTTC. Translated, it gives CASSYSQVDEQFF.

This clonotype was detected only a few times. This chain links TRBV10-3 with TRBJ2-7; D might be TRBD1 (5 bases). The V end lost 9 bases, the J end lost 1 base, and 7 bases lay between the germline ends. Looked up from germline, CDR1 is ENHRY and CDR2 is SYGVKD. The CDR3 loop spans 11 amino acids. The CDR3 nucleotides read TGTGCCATGGGGCAGTCCTACGAGCAGTACTTC. The encoded protein is CAMGQSYEQYF.

This clonotype was counted many times. The chain combines TRBV9 with TRBJ2-1; 11 positions match TRBD2. CDR3 length equals 15 residues. In germline, CDR1 is SGDLS, CDR2 YYNGEE. The J segment lost 7 bases and the V segment lost 4 bases, leaving 7 bases of the junction unmatched. CDR3 DNA sequence: TGTGCCAGCAGCCTACTAGCGGGGGCCGGTAATGAGCAGTTCTTC. Translation gives CASSLLAGAGNEQFF.

This clonotype was seen ten or more times. The gene calls are TRBV10-2 and TRBJ2-1, with 7 nucleotides matching TRBD2. Germline trimming cut 8 bases from V and 0 bases from J; bases unmatched to any gene: 4. The CDR3 consists of 14 residues. Germline CDR1 WSHSY, CDR2 SAAADI. CDR3 nucleotide sequence: TGCGCCAGCGTAGGGGAGGGCTCCTACAATGAGCAGTTCTTC. The encoded protein is CASVGEGSYNEQFF.

This clonotype was counted many times. This chain uses TRBV12-3 or TRBV12-4 with TRBJ2-6, with D maybe TRBD2 (6 bases). The CDR3 spans 15 residues. Between the trimmed V and J ends, which lost 7 bases and 0 bases, there was a span of 10 bases. The chain's CDR3 is CASTSGGSGANVLTF. For the CDR3, the DNA is TGTGCCAGCACCTCCGGGGGCTCTGGGGCCAACGTCCTGACTTTC.

This chain connects TRBV7-2 to TRBJ1-3, with 8 bases identical to TRBD1. The V segment lost 5 bases and the J segment 3 bases; nucleotides outside the gene matches: 6. Germline CDR1 reads SGHTA; CDR2 reads FQGNSA. The CDR3 extends over 15 amino acids. In DNA, the CDR3 is TGTGCCAGCAGCCCCCGGACAGGGCTTGGAAACACCATATATTTT. Translated, it gives CASSPRTGLGNTIYF.

This clonotype was found many times. The chain has TRBV5-5 and TRBJ2-1, with D hard to call. V was clipped by 2 bases and J by 2 bases, with 11 bases between them. The CDR3 has 15 amino acids. Germline V gene lookup returns CDR1 SGHKS and CDR2 YYEKEE (reference sequence). The CDR3 DNA reads TGTGCCAGCAGCTTAGCGCCAGGCGCCTACAATGAGCAGTTCTTC. It codes for CASSLAPGAYNEQFF.

In its sample, this clonotype was seen many times. The chain carries TRBV11-3 and TRBJ2-1; 7 positions agree with TRBD1. The CDR3 runs 15 residues. CDR1 SGHNT and CDR2 YENEEA come from the germline V gene. The V and J ends lost 3 bases and 0 bases, in that order; junction bases with no gene match: 2. The CDR3 DNA reads TGTGCCAGCAGCTTTGACAGGGACTCCTACAATGAGCAGTTCTTC. Amino acids: CASSFDRDSYNEQFF.

This clonotype was recorded many times. This sequence joins TRBV10-3 and TRBJ2-7; D is undetermined. CDR3 length equals 11 residues. V lost 3 bases to trimming and J lost 3 bases, with 3 bases between them. Germline CDR1 is ENHRY and CDR2 is SYGVKD. The CDR3 DNA follows: TGTGCCATCAGTGATCTCTACGAGCAGTACTTC. It encodes CAISDLYEQYF.

This clonotype was observed a handful of times. At one boundary the junction diverges from the germline segment, which might be a read error. The J gene is TRBJ2-4, the V gene TRBV24-1, with D perhaps assigned TRBD1 or TRBD2 (6 bases each). The CDR3 is 12 amino acids. Germline values: CDR1 KGHDR, CDR2 SFDVKD. CDR3 in DNA: TGTGCCACCAGTGATGCGACAGGCCGGAGGGACTTC. Its protein is CATSDATGRRDF.

The chain joins TRBV27 to TRBJ2-1; D ambiguous. The CDR3 is made up of 16 amino acids. V was clipped by 1 base and J by 0 bases, with 10 bases between them. Per the germline V gene, CDR1 is MNHEY and CDR2 is SMNVEV (reference sequence). The CDR3 here is CASSLWGQFSYNEQFF. CDR3 in DNA: TGTGCCAGCAGTTTATGGGGTCAATTCTCCTACAATGAGCAGTTCTTC.

The V and J genes are TRBV11-3 and TRBJ2-1; perhaps TRBD2 as D (5 bases). This CDR3 region has 15 residues. The V gene lost 5 bases and the J gene lost 0 bases, with 11 bases spanning the gap. Germline assignment: CDR1 SGHNT and CDR2 YENEEA. The CDR3 sequence is CASSNEGSSYNEQFF. The CDR3 DNA follows: TGTGCCAGCAGCAACGAGGGAAGCTCCTACAATGAGCAGTTCTTC.

This clonotype was detected ten times or more. The J gene is TRBJ1-6, the V gene TRBV20-1; D possibly corresponds to TRBD1 (5 bases). Germline CDR1 reads DFQATT; CDR2 reads SNEGSKA (reference sequence). CDR3 length: 14 amino acids. V was trimmed by 6 bases and J by 7 bases, leaving 16 bases between them. As DNA, the CDR3 is TGCAGTGCCCGGGGGTTTACCCTCAATTCACCCCTCCACTTT. Translation: CSARGFTLNSPLHF.

This clonotype was found many times. The chain has TRBV24-1 and TRBJ1-5; D uncertain. V dropped 5 bases and J dropped 2 bases, with 9 bases sitting between them. The germline CDR1 and CDR2 sequences are KGHDR and SFDVKD. CDR3 size: 14 residues. The CDR3 DNA reads TGTGCCACCAGTGCGGGCAGCGGCAATCAGCCCCAGCATTTT. Translation gives CATSAGSGNQPQHF.

This rearrangement joins TRBV4-3 to TRBJ2-7; D ambiguous. V shed 0 bases and J shed 3 bases, with 9 bases lying between them. The germline V gene has CDR1 LGHNA and CDR2 YSLEER. This CDR3 comprises 14 residues. The CDR3 DNA reads as TGCGCCAGCAGCCAAGATTTGGGGTACTACGAGCAGTACTTC. This translates into CASSQDLGYYEQYF.

This clonotype showed up just a few times. V is TRBV5-1 and J is TRBJ2-3; D is uncertain. Germline CDR1 is SGHRS and CDR2 is YFSETQ. The CDR3 consists of 15 residues. The V and J ends lost 0 bases and 2 bases respectively, with 10 bases between them. The CDR3 here is CASSLVDGHTDTQYF. As DNA, the CDR3 is TGCGCCAGCAGCTTGGTAGACGGCCACACAGATACGCAGTATTTT.

Only a few counts were recorded for this clonotype. The V call is TRBV15, the J call TRBJ1-5; 9 bases match TRBD1. Germline assignment: CDR1 LNHNV and CDR2 YYDKDF (reference sequence). The CDR3 extends over 15 amino acids. J lost 7 bases, V lost 0 bases, and 4 bases had no gene match. DNA for the CDR3: TGTGCCACCAGCAGAGAGTTAGGACAGGGGCAGCCCCAGCATTTT. Translating it yields CATSRELGQGQPQHF.

This clonotype was seen many times. The chain's CDR3 is CASSLSGPEEQYV. Written as DNA, the CDR3 is TGTGCCAGCAGCTTAAGCGGTCCGGAAGAGCAGTACGTC. This rearrangement joins TRBV7-2 to TRBJ2-7; perhaps TRBD2 as D (5 bases). Looked up from germline, CDR1 is SGHTA and CDR2 is FQGNSA. The CDR3 loop spans 13 amino acids. Trimming removed 2 bases at V and 7 bases at J, with 12 bases between.

This rearrangement joins TRBV20-1 to TRBJ2-3; 9 positions match TRBD1. Germline trimming cut 8 bases from V and 0 bases from J; bases unmatched to any gene: 3. The CDR3 extends over 13 amino acids. The germline V gene has CDR1 DFQATT and CDR2 SNEGSKA (reference sequence). CDR3 residues: CSMGQGSTDTQYF. The CDR3 DNA is TGCAGTATGGGACAGGGAAGCACAGATACGCAGTATTTT.

This clonotype was recorded many times. J is TRBJ2-3 and V is TRBV20-1, with TRBD1 matching over 8 bases. The CDR3 runs 14 residues. Trimming took 3 bases from V and 3 from J; bases not matched to a gene: 5. Germline lookup yields CDR1 DFQATT and CDR2 SNEGSKA (reference sequence). CDR3 coding DNA: TGCAGTGCTAGTGTGGACAGGGCTACAGATACGCAGTATTTT. Encoded protein: CSASVDRATDTQYF.